This TCR beta chain was recovered during a study of response to subunit inactivated influenza vaccine. TCRdb processed the RT-PCR reads anew with MiXCR; each CDR3 protein has one entry. The table lists 650,000 or so distinct CDR3 sequences, 13% to 15% of them singletons. The CDR3 covers 15 residues. The J segment lost 10 bases and the V segment lost 1 base, leaving 4 bases of the junction unmatched. CDR1 and CDR2 (germline): MNHNS, SASEGT. This clonotype showed up just a few times. The sample consisted of PBMCs from blood, taken around two weeks before vaccination. This TCR was recovered from a man aged 45-65 years who received an inactivated influenza vaccine. V usage is TRBV6-1 and J usage is TRBJ1-6, with 10 bases matching TRBD1. The CDR3: CASSEGGQGRSPLHF. DNA of the CDR3: TGTGCCAGCAGTGAAGGGGGACAGGGGAGATCACCCCTCCACTTT.